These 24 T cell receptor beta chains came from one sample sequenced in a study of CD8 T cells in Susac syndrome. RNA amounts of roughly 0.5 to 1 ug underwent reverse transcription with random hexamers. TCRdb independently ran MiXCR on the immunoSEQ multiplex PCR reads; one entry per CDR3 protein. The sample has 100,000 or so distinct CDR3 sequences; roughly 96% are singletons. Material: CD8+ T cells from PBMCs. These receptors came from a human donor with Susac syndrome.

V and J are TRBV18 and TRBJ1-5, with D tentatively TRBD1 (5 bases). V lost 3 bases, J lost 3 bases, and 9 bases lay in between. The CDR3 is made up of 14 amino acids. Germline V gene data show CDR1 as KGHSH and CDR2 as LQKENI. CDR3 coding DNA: TGTGCCAGCTCACCGGGGCAGAACAATCAGCCCCAGCATTTT. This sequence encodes CASSPGQNNQPQHF.

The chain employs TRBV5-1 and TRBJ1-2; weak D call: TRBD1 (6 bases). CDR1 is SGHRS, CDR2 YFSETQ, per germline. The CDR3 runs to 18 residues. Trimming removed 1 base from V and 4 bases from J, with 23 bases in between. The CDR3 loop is CASSLRGSGDVTLYGYTF. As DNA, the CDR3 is TGCGCCAGCAGCTTGAGGGGGTCAGGCGACGTCACTCTCTATGGCTACACCTTC. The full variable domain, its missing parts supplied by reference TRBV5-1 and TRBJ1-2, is KAGVTQTPRYLIKTRGQQVTLSCSPISGHRSVSWYQQTPGQGLQFLFEYFSETQRNKGNFPGRFSGRQFSNSRSEMNVSTLELGDSALYLCASSLRGSGDVTLYGYTFGSGTRLTVV.

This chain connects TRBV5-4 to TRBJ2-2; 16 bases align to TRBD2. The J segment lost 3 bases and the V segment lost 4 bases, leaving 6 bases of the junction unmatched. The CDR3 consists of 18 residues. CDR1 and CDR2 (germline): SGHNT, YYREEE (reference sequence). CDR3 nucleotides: TGTGCCAGCAGCGCGGGACTAGCGGGGGGGCCGGACACCGGGGAGCTGTTTTTT. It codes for CASSAGLAGGPDTGELFF.

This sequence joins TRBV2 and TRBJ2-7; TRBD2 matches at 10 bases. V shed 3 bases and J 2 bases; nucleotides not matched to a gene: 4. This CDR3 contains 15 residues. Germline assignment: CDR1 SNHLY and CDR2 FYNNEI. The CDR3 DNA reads TGTGCCAGCAGTGACGGACTAGCGGTAACCTACGAGCAGTACTTC. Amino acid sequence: CASSDGLAVTYEQYF.

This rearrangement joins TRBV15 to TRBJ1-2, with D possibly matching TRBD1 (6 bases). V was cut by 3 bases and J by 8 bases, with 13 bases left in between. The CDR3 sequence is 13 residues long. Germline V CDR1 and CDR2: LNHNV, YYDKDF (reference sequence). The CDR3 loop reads CATSRTGDGGYTF. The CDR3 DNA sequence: TGTGCCACCAGCAGGACAGGTGACGGGGGCTACACCTTC.

CDR3 loop: CASSEINEQFF. The CDR3 bases are TGTGCCAGCAGTGAAATCAATGAGCAGTTCTTC. The V and J genes are TRBV2 and TRBJ2-1; D is unresolved. Germline assignment: CDR1 SNHLY and CDR2 FYNNEI. The CDR3 is made up of 11 amino acids. V was pared by 2 bases and J by 6 bases, with 2 bases between.

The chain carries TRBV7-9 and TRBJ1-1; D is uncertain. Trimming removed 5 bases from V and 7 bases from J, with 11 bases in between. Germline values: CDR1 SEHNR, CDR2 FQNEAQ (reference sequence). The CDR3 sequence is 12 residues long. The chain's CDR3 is CASSPVGSEAFF. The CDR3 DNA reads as TGTGCCAGCAGCCCCGTTGGTAGTGAAGCTTTCTTT.

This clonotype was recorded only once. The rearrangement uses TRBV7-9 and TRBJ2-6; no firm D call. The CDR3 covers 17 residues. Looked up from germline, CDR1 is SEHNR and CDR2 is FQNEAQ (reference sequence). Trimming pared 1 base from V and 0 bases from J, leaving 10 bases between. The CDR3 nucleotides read TGTGCCAGCAGCTTAGGACAATTCTCCTCTGGGGCCAACGTCCTGACTTTC. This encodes CASSLGQFSSGANVLTF.

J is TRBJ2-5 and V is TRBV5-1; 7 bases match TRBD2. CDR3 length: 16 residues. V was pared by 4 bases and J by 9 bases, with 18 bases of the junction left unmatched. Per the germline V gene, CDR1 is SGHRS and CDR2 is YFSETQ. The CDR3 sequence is CASSQGRMAGEVAQYF. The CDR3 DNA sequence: TGCGCCAGCAGCCAAGGTCGGATGGCGGGAGAGGTAGCCCAGTACTTC.

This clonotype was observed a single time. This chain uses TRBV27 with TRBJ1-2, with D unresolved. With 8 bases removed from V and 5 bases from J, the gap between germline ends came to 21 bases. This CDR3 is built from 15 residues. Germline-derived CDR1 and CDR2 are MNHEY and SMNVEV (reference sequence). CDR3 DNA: TGTGCCAGCCGCCCTCAACAGAAGATCGCATATGGCTACACCTTC. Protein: CASRPQQKIAYGYTF.

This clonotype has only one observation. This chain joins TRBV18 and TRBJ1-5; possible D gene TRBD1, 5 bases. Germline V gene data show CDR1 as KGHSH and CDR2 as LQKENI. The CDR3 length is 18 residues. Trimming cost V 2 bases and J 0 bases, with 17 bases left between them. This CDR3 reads CASSPSRDGSYSNQPQHF. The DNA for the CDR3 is TGTGCCAGCTCACCAAGTAGGGACGGATCCTATAGCAATCAGCCCCAGCATTTT.

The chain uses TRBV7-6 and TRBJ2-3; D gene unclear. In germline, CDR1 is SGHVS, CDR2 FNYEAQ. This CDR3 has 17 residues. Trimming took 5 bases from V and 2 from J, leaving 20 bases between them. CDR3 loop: CASSQARTAVDTDTQYF. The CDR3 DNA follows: TGTGCCAGCAGCCAAGCGAGGACGGCAGTAGACACAGATACGCAGTATTTT.

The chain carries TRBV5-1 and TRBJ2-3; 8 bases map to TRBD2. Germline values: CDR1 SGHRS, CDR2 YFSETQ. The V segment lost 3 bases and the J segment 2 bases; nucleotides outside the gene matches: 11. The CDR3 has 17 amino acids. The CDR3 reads CASSSPSGGSITDTQYF. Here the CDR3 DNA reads TGCGCCAGCAGCTCCCCATCGGGGGGGAGCATCACAGATACGCAGTATTTT.

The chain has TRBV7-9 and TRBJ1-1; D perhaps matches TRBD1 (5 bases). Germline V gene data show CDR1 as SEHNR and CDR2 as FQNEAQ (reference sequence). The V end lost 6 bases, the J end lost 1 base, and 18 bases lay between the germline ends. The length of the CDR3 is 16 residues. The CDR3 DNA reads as TGTGCCAGCAGACTACCGAACAGGAGAGGGAACACTGAAGCTTTCTTT. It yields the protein CASRLPNRRGNTEAFF.

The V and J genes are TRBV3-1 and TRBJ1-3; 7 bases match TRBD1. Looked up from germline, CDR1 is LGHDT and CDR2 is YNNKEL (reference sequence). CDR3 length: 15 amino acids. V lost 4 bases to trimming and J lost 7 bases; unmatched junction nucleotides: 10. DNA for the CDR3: TGTGCCAGCAGCCCCATTACGGGACAGTTTAACACCATATATTTT. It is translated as CASSPITGQFNTIYF.

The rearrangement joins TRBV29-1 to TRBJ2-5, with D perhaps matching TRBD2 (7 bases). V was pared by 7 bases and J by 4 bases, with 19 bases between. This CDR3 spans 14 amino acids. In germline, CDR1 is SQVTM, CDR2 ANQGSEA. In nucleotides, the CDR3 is TGCAGCGGAAAGGGGGGGGCGCCGTCAGAGACCCAGTACTTC. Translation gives CSGKGGAPSETQYF. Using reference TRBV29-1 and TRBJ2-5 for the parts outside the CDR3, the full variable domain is SAVISQKPSRDICQRGTSLTIQCQVDSQVTMMFWYRQQPGQSLTLIATANQGSEATYESGFVIDKFPISRPNLTFSTLTVSNMSPEDSSIYLCSGKGGAPSETQYFGPGTRLLVL.

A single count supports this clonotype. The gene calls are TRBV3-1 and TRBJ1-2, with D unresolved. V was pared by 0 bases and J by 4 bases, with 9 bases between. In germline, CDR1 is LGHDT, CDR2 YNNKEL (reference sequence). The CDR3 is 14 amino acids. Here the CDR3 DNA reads TGTGCCAGCAGCCAAGAATGGCAGATCTATGGCTACACCTTC. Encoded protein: CASSQEWQIYGYTF.

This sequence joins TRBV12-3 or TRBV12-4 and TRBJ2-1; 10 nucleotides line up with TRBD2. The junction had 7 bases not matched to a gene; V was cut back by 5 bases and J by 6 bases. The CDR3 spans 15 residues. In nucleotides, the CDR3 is TGTGCCAGCAGTCCTCCGACTAGCGGGCTCAATGAGCAGTTCTTC. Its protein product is CASSPPTSGLNEQFF.

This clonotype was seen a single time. As DNA, the CDR3 is TGCAGCGCCATCGGACAGGGCCGCAATCAGCCCCAGCATTTT. Amino acids: CSAIGQGRNQPQHF. J is TRBJ1-5 and V is TRBV29-1, with 8 bases that match TRBD1. J lost 2 bases, V lost 7 bases, and 7 bases had no gene match. Germline V CDR1 and CDR2: SQVTM, ANQGSEA. The CDR3 loop spans 14 amino acids.

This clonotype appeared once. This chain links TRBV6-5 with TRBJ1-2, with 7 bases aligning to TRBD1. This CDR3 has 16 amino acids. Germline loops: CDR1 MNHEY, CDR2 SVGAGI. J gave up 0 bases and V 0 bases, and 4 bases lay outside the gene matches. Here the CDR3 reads CASSYSSTGTNYGYTF. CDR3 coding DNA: TGTGCCAGCAGTTACTCGTCGACAGGGACTAACTATGGCTACACCTTC.

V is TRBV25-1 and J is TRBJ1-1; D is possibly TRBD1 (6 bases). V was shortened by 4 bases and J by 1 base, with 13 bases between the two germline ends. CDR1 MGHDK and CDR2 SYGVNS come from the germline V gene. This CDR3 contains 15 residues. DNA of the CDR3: TGTGCCAGCAGTGGGCCAGGGGACCAGAACACTGAAGCTTTCTTT. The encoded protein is CASSGPGDQNTEAFF.

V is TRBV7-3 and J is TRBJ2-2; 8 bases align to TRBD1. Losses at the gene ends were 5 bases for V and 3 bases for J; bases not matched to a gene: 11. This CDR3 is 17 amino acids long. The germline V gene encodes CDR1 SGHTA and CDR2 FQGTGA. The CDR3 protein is CASSPLPDRVDTGELFF. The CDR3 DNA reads TGTGCCAGCAGCCCACTCCCGGACAGGGTGGACACCGGGGAGCTGTTTTTT.

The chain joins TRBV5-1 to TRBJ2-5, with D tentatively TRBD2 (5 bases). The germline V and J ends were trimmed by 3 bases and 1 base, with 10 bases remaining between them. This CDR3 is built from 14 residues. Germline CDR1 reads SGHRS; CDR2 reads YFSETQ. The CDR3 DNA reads TGCGCCAGCAGCTCCCCGGGAACCCAAGAGACCCAGTACTTC. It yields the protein CASSSPGTQETQYF.

In DNA, the CDR3 is TGCAGTGCCGCGGAGGTTGGAGAGACCCAGTACTTC. Its translation: CSAAEVGETQYF. The chain uses TRBV20-1 and TRBJ2-5; TRBD2 might be the D (5 bases). The CDR3 runs to 12 residues. Germline assignment: CDR1 DFQATT and CDR2 SNEGSKA (reference sequence). V lost 6 bases and J lost 4, with 12 bases in between.